A selection of T cell receptor beta chains follows, all from one sample in a study of blood T cell repertoires in COVID-19. Repertoires were generated with immunoSEQ multiplex PCR, while TCRdb's copy carries only in-frame clones and drops some. Of 250,000 to 300,000 clones listed, roughly 89% are singletons. The sequenced sample consisted of peripheral blood. These TCRs come from a man between 45 and 60 years old with acute or convalescent COVID-19. Both conserved end residues are part of each CDR3. D genes are given only for firm matches. Some rows mark clone size as missing; the rest say once, few, many or name a class of expanded clone.

CDR3	DNA	D	size	J	V
CAISETQDTLRELFF	TGTGCCATCAGTGAGACCCAGGACACTCTTCGGGAGCTGTTTTTT	NA	many	TRBJ2-2	TRBV10-3
CASRSQGAGRGPQHF	TGTGCCAGCAGGTCACAGGGGGCCGGGCGGGGGCCCCAGCATTTT	TRBD1	NA	TRBJ1-5	TRBV6-5
CASSPQGGTEAFF	TGTGCCAGCAGCCCACAGGGGGGTACTGAAGCTTTCTTT	TRBD1	NA	TRBJ1-1	TRBV7-9
CASSYARAGLTDTQYF	TGTGCCAGCAGTTACGCTAGAGCGGGCTTGACAGATACGCAGTATTTT	NA	NA	TRBJ2-3	TRBV6-5
CASSSPHRDLVDTGELFF	TGTGCCAGCAGCTCACCCCACAGGGATTTGGTGGACACCGGGGAGCTGTTTTTT	NA	NA	TRBJ2-2	TRBV5-6
CASGPSATGELFF	TGTGCCAGCGGCCCAAGCGCGACCGGGGAGCTGTTTTTT	NA	NA	TRBJ2-2	TRBV6-5
CASSWNGVYEQYF	TGCGCCAGCAGCTGGAACGGGGTCTACGAGCAGTACTTC	NA	NA	TRBJ2-7	TRBV5-1
CASRRGQSNQPQHF	TGTGCCAGCAGACGCGGACAGAGTAATCAGCCCCAGCATTTT	NA	NA	TRBJ1-5	TRBV2
CASSYSPGQGGTEAFF	TGTGCCAGCAGTTACTCGCCGGGACAGGGTGGCACTGAAGCTTTCTTT	TRBD1	few	TRBJ1-1	TRBV6-5
CASSKQPNEKLFF	TGCGCCAGCAGCAAACAGCCTAATGAAAAACTGTTTTTT	NA	NA	TRBJ1-4	TRBV5-1
CASSFEGGSGYTF	TGTGCCAGCAGTTTTGAGGGAGGGTCTGGCTACACCTTC	NA	NA	TRBJ1-2	TRBV12-3/TRBV12-4
CASSEGTHSNQPQHF	TGTGCCAGCAGTGAGGGGACACATAGCAATCAGCCCCAGCATTTT	NA	NA	TRBJ1-5	TRBV25-1
CASSLALGQPQHF	TGTGCCAGCAGTTTGGCCCTAGGACAGCCCCAGCATTTT	NA	NA	TRBJ1-5	TRBV12-3/TRBV12-4
CASSLSLSGNTEAFF	TGCGCCAGCAGCTTGTCTCTCTCGGGGAACACTGAAGCTTTCTTT	NA	NA	TRBJ1-1	TRBV5-1
CASTNRPGDTEAFF	TGCGCCAGCACAAATAGACCGGGAGACACTGAAGCTTTCTTT	NA	NA	TRBJ1-1	TRBV10-2
CASSPRGPYEQYF	TGTGCCAGCAGCCCCAGGGGTCCCTACGAGCAGTACTTC	NA	once	TRBJ2-7	TRBV5-4
CASSYGGGDDEQYF	TGTGCCAGCAGTTATGGTGGGGGGGACGACGAGCAGTACTTC	TRBD2	NA	TRBJ2-7	TRBV6-5
CASSQSRGRHTEAFF	TGTGCCAGCAGCCAGTCTAGGGGTCGACACACTGAAGCTTTCTTT	NA	once	TRBJ1-1	TRBV16
CASSHRDRAIQNSPLHF	TGTGCCAGCAGCCACCGGGACAGGGCAATTCAAAATTCACCCCTCCACTTT	TRBD1	NA	TRBJ1-6	TRBV14
CASALRRTDTQYF	TGTGCCAGCGCCCTCCGTCGGACAGATACGCAGTATTTT	NA	NA	TRBJ2-3	TRBV12-3/TRBV12-4
CASSPRASGGRGTDTQYF	TGCGCCAGCAGCCCCCGGGCTAGCGGGGGGAGGGGCACAGATACGCAGTATTTT	TRBD2	NA	TRBJ2-3	TRBV4-1
CASSLWGAATNEKLFF	TGTGCCAGCAGTTTATGGGGGGCCGCGACTAATGAAAAACTGTTTTTT	NA	NA	TRBJ1-4	TRBV28
CAISEFRANQPQHF	TGTGCCATCAGTGAGTTCAGGGCCAATCAGCCCCAGCATTTT	NA	NA	TRBJ1-5	TRBV10-3
CASSSGTANYGYTF	TGTGCCAGCAGCTCGGGTACGGCTAACTATGGCTACACCTTC	NA	NA	TRBJ1-2	TRBV5-5